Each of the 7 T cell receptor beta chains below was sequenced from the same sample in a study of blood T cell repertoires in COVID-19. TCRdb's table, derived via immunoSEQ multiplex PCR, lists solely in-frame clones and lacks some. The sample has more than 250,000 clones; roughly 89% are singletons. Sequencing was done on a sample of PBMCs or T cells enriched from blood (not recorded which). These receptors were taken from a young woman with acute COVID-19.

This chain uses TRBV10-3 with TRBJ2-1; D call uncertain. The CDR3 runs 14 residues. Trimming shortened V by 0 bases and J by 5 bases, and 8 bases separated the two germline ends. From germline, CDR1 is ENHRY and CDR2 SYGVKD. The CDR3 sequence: CAISESIENNEQFF. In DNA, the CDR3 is TGTGCCATCAGTGAGTCGATTGAGAACAATGAGCAGTTCTTC.

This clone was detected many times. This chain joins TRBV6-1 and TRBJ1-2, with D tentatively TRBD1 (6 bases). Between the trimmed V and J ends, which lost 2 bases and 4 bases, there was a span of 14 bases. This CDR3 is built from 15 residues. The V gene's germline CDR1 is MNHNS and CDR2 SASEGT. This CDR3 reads CASSERAGESYGYTF. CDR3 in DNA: TGTGCCAGCAGTGAAAGGGCAGGGGAGAGCTATGGCTACACCTTC.

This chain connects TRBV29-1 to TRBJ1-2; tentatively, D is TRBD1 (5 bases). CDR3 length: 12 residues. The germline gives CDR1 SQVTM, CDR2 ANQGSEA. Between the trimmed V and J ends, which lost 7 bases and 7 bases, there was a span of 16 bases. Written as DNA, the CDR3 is TGCAGCGCGTCCCAGGGCAGTGGTGGCTACACCTTC. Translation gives CSASQGSGGYTF.

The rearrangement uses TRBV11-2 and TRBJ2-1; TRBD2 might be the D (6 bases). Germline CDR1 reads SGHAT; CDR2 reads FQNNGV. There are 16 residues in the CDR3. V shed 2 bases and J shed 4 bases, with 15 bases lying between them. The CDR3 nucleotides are TGTGCCAGCAGCTTAACCCGTAGCGGTAGTTACAATGAGCAGTTCTTC. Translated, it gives CASSLTRSGSYNEQFF.

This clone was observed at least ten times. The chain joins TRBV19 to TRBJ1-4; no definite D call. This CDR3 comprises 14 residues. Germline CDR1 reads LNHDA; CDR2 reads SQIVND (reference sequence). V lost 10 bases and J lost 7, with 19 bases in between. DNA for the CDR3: TGTGCCACCAAAACGTATGGGCTCTCTGAAAAACTGTTTTTT. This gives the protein CATKTYGLSEKLFF.

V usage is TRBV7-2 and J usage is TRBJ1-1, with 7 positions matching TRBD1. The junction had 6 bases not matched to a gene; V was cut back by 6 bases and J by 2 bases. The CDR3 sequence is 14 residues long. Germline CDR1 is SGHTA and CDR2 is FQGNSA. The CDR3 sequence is CASSYRGVNTEAFF. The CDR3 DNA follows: TGTGCCAGCAGTTACAGGGGAGTAAACACTGAAGCTTTCTTT.

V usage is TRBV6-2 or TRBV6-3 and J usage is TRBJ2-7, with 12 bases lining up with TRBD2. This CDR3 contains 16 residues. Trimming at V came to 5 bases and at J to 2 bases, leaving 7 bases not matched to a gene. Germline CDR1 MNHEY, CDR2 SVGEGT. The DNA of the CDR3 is TGTGCCAGCAGTCGGACTAGCGGGATGGGGGCCTACGAGCAGTACTTC. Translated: CASSRTSGMGAYEQYF.